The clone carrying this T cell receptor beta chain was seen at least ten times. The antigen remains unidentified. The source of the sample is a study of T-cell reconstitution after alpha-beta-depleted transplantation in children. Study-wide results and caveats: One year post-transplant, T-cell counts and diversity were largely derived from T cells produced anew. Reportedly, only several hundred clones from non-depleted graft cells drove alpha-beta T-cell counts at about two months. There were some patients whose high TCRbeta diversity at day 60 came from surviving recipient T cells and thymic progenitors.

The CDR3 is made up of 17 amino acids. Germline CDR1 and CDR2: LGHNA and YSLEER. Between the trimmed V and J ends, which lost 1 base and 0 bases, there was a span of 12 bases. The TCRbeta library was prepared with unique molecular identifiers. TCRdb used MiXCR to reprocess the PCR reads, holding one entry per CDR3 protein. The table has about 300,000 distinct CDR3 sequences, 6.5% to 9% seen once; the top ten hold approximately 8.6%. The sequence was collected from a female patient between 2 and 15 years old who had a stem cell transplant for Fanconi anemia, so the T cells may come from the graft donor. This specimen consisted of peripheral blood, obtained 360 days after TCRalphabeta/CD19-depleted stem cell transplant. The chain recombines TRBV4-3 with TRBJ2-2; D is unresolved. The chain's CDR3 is CASSQASQPSNTGELFF. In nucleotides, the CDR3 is TGCGCCAGCAGCCAAGCGTCACAGCCATCGAACACCGGGGAGCTGTTTTTT.